This T cell receptor beta chain was sequenced in a study of control samples from healthy donors and cancer patients. TCRdb's table, derived via immunoSEQ multiplex PCR, lists solely in-frame clones and lacks some. The table includes some 120,000 clones, about 90% detected once. Trimming took 1 base from V and 6 from J, leaving 12 bases between them. The CDR3 has 14 residues. Germline CDR1 reads SEHNR; CDR2 reads FQNEAQ (reference sequence). This TCR derives from a man in his 60s in good health. Sequencing was done on a sample of blood. The rearrangement links TRBV7-9 to TRBJ1-1; D gene uncertain. CDR3: CASSLEVEGAEAFF. CDR3 bases: TGTGCCAGCAGCTTAGAGGTGGAAGGCGCTGAAGCTTTCTTT.